The clone carrying this T cell receptor beta chain was observed a single time. The sample belongs to a study of sequential checkpoint blockade in melanoma. Clones were sequenced by immunoSEQ multiplex PCR, and TCRdb holds only the in-frame ones, with some missing. The data contain some 8,200 clones, roughly three fifths of them singletons. Treatment of the sample: randomized to nivolumab then ipilimumab (arm A) or the reverse (arm B). DNA-damaging chemotherapy had not been given to any patient beforehand. Sorted cells were live CD3+CD8+, lacking CD19 and CD56, from PBMCs. The CDR3 extends over 12 amino acids. V lost 4 bases and J lost 2, with 5 bases in between. Per germline, CDR1 MNHEY and CDR2 SVGAGI.

This sequence originates from a human donor with melanoma. This rearrangement joins TRBV6-5 to TRBJ1-2; D is undetermined. Sequences were derived from CD8+ T cells sorted from blood (inferred from file names), sampled from a patient given nivolumab and ipilimumab in sequence. CDR3 sequence (DNA): TGTGCCAGCAGTTCCCCGAACTATGGCTACACCTTC. Amino acids: CASSSPNYGYTF.